Below, 24 T cell receptor beta chains from the same sample are listed, as sequenced in a study of blood T cell repertoires in COVID-19. Generated by immunoSEQ multiplex PCR, the TCRdb table keeps only in-frame clones and is missing some. The sample includes around 110,000 clones, around nine tenths of them seen just once. The specimen sequenced was peripheral blood. The receptor source for this set is a human donor with active COVID-19. The donor label of this sample is uncertain.

This sequence joins TRBV11-1 and TRBJ2-3; D uncertain. The germline CDR1 and CDR2 sequences are SGHAT and FQDESV (reference sequence). The CDR3 sequence is 13 residues long. The V end lost 4 bases, the J end lost 0 bases, and 5 bases lay between the germline ends. CDR3 amino acids: CASSSVSTDTQYF. The CDR3 DNA reads TGTGCCAGCAGCTCGGTCAGCACAGATACGCAGTATTTT.

This clone was seen more than once but under ten times. The V gene is TRBV4-2, the J gene TRBJ2-3, with 11 bases aligning to TRBD2. With V trimmed by 0 bases and J by 4 bases, 3 bases remained unmatched. Germline V gene data show CDR1 as LGHNA and CDR2 as YNFKEQ. CDR3 length: 16 amino acids. The CDR3 loop reads CASSQEIAGGPDTQYF. The DNA for the CDR3 is TGTGCCAGCAGCCAAGAAATAGCGGGGGGGCCAGATACGCAGTATTTT.

This clone was picked up one time. CDR3 region: CASIGWTSGGFTDTQYF. The CDR3 DNA sequence: TGTGCCAGCATTGGGTGGACTAGCGGGGGTTTCACAGATACGCAGTATTTT. V and J are TRBV28 and TRBJ2-3; 13 bases fit TRBD2. Germline CDR1 MDHEN, CDR2 SYDVKM. V trimming: 7 bases; J trimming: 2 bases; junction bases outside the gene matches: 9. The CDR3 runs to 17 residues. Full variable domain (remainder filled in from reference TRBV28 and TRBJ2-3): DVKVTQSSRYLVKRTGEKVFLECVQDMDHENMFWYRQDPGLGLRLIYFSYDVKMKEKGDIPEGYSVSREKKERFSLILESASTNQTSMYLCASIGWTSGGFTDTQYFGPGTRLTVL.

The chain carries TRBV21-1 and TRBJ2-5; TRBD1 was called by the table and not checked on the DNA. TRBV21-1 is a pseudogene. The CDR3 runs 13 residues. DNA of the CDR3: TGTGCCAGCAGCAGCTCAGGTAAAGAGACCCAGTACTTC. Its protein product is CASSSSGKETQYF.

The chain combines TRBV6-9 with TRBJ2-3; TRBD2 is a possible D gene (5 bases). V was clipped by 11 bases and J by 5 bases, with 23 bases between them. Germline V gives CDR1 MNHGY, CDR2 SVAAGI. There are 15 residues in the CDR3. CDR3: CAHRMVVLRGDTQYF. CDR3 nucleotides: TGTGCCCACCGAATGGTGGTCCTCCGGGGAGATACGCAGTATTTT.

Here the CDR3 DNA reads TGCAGCGTTCCAGGATCTGGGGCCAACGTCCTGACTTTC. Amino acid sequence: CSVPGSGANVLTF. The chain joins TRBV29-1 to TRBJ2-6; D is ambiguous. Germline-derived CDR1 and CDR2 are SQVTM and ANQGSEA. The V end lost 5 bases, the J end lost 1 base, and 6 bases lay between the germline ends. CDR3 length: 13 residues.

Here the CDR3 DNA reads TGCGCCAGCAGCTTGGTTGTCGGGGCCGGGGAGCTGTTTTTT. Protein: CASSLVVGAGELFF. The V and J genes are TRBV5-1 and TRBJ2-2; the D gene is possibly TRBD2 (5 bases). Trimming pared 0 bases from V and 6 bases from J, leaving 9 bases between. The CDR3 is 14 residues long. Germline lookup yields CDR1 SGHRS and CDR2 YFSETQ.

For the CDR3, the DNA is TGTGCCAGCAGTTACTTAGGGACAGTCTATGGCTACACCTTC. This gives the protein CASSYLGTVYGYTF. The rearrangement joins TRBV6-5 to TRBJ1-2; 7 nucleotides match TRBD1. The CDR3 sequence is 14 residues long. Germline V CDR1 and CDR2: MNHEY, SVGAGI. The V and J ends lost 1 base and 4 bases, in that order; junction bases with no gene match: 3.

J is TRBJ1-2 and V is TRBV4-3; tentative D call: TRBD1 (5 bases). The CDR3 contains 15 residues. Germline values: CDR1 LGHNA, CDR2 YSLEER. Trimming stripped 0 bases from V and 4 bases from J, with 12 bases between. The DNA for the CDR3 is TGCGCCAGCAGCCAAGATCTGGGGGAGGGCTATGGCTACACCTTC. This translates into CASSQDLGEGYGYTF.

The chain uses TRBV11-3 and TRBJ2-2; D remains unclear. Germline CDR1 SGHNT, CDR2 YENEEA. The CDR3 is 14 residues long. The V end was cut by 5 bases, the J end by 1 base, with 8 bases between. The CDR3 sequence is CASSTYRNTGELFF. For the CDR3, the DNA is TGTGCCAGCAGCACGTACAGGAACACCGGGGAGCTGTTTTTT.

The V call is TRBV27, the J call TRBJ2-7; 10 bases are shared with TRBD1. The germline gives CDR1 MNHEY, CDR2 SMNVEV (reference sequence). The ends lost 5 bases at V and 4 bases at J; junction bases unmatched: 2. The length of the CDR3 is 13 residues. CDR3 sequence reads: CASSRGQGYEQYF. CDR3 nucleotides: TGTGCCAGCAGTAGGGGACAGGGGTACGAGCAGTACTTC.

The chain employs TRBV28 and TRBJ2-5; 7 bases are a match to TRBD1. Germline loops: CDR1 MDHEN, CDR2 SYDVKM. Trimming at V came to 6 bases and at J to 1 base, leaving 5 bases not matched to a gene. This CDR3 has 14 residues. As DNA, the CDR3 is TGTGCCAGCAGAGGGACAGTTTTCCAAGAGACCCAGTACTTC. Translation: CASRGTVFQETQYF.

This rearrangement joins TRBV7-8 to TRBJ2-7; 7 bases fit TRBD1. V shed 5 bases, J shed 1 base, and the junction held 5 bases outside the gene matches. Germline CDR1 is SGHVS and CDR2 is FQNEAQ. This CDR3 has 14 residues. CDR3 amino acids: CASSTRQGSYEQYF. DNA of the CDR3: TGTGCCAGCAGCACGCGACAGGGTTCCTACGAGCAGTACTTC.

The V gene is TRBV7-9, the J gene TRBJ1-1; 7 bases are shared with TRBD1. Looked up from germline, CDR1 is SEHNR and CDR2 is FQNEAQ (reference sequence). CDR3 length: 15 residues. After removal of 5 bases from V and 5 bases from J, the junction contained 11 bases not matched to a gene. DNA of the CDR3: TGTGCCAGCAGCCCTACCATTTTACAGGGGACTGAAGCTTTCTTT. Its protein is CASSPTILQGTEAFF.

This chain uses TRBV5-5 with TRBJ1-1; no clear D gene. The CDR3 spans 16 residues. The V gene lost 1 base and the J gene lost 0 bases, with 13 bases spanning the gap. Germline V lookup: CDR1 SGHKS, CDR2 YYEKEE (reference sequence). CDR3 DNA sequence: TGTGCCAGCAGCTTGCCAGCGCGAGCCATGAACACTGAAGCTTTCTTT. This sequence encodes CASSLPARAMNTEAFF. Combining the CDR3 with reference TRBV5-5 and TRBJ1-1 gives the whole variable domain DAGVTQSPTHLIKTRGQQVTLRCSPISGHKSVSWYQQVLGQGPQFIFQYYEKEERGRGNFPDRFSARQFPNYSSELNVNALLLGDSALYLCASSLPARAMNTEAFFGQGTRLTVV.

The J gene is TRBJ2-5, the V gene TRBV4-1; D is unresolved. The CDR3 has 14 amino acids. Germline CDR1 is MGHRA and CDR2 is YSYEKL. Trimming took 0 bases from V and 0 from J, leaving 5 bases between them. CDR3 nucleotides: TGCGCCAGCAGCCAAGATCCAGACCAAGAGACCCAGTACTTC. It encodes CASSQDPDQETQYF.

The chain recombines TRBV9 with TRBJ2-7; D is possibly TRBD2 (5 bases). V lost 0 bases, J lost 7 bases, and 14 bases lay in between. CDR3 length equals 14 residues. Germline V gene lookup returns CDR1 SGDLS and CDR2 YYNGEE. The chain's CDR3 is CASSVVDYGIEQYF. The CDR3 nucleotides are TGTGCCAGCAGCGTAGTAGACTACGGTATTGAGCAGTACTTC.

The gene calls are TRBV18 and TRBJ2-1, with TRBD2 as a possible D gene (5 bases). The CDR3 loop spans 16 amino acids. Germline V CDR1 and CDR2: KGHSH, LQKENI. V was cut by 3 bases and J by 0 bases, with 12 bases left in between. CDR3 in amino acids: CASSPLALSSYNEQFF. As DNA, the CDR3 is TGTGCCAGCTCACCCCTAGCTCTAAGCTCCTACAATGAGCAGTTCTTC.

The CDR3 DNA follows: TGTGCCAGCAGTTCACCTAGCGGGGGGCTGCCAGATACGCAGTATTTT. This sequence encodes CASSSPSGGLPDTQYF. The chain combines TRBV6-5 with TRBJ2-3; TRBD2 matches at 11 bases. The CDR3 is made up of 16 amino acids. The J segment lost 4 bases and the V segment lost 4 bases, leaving 7 bases of the junction unmatched. Germline CDR1 and CDR2: MNHEY and SVGAGI.

This chain links TRBV6-5 with TRBJ2-7; D is possibly TRBD1 (7 bases). Deletions cut 7 bases from V and 4 bases from J, with 17 bases between. This CDR3 has 14 residues. Germline V gene lookup returns CDR1 MNHEY and CDR2 SVGAGI. CDR3 nucleotide sequence: TGTGCCAGCATGGATTATGCAGGGGGGTACGAGCAGTACTTC. It specifies CASMDYAGGYEQYF.

The rearrangement links TRBV5-1 to TRBJ2-7; possibly TRBD1 for D (6 bases). Per germline, CDR1 SGHRS and CDR2 YFSETQ. The CDR3 is 14 amino acids. The V end was cut by 2 bases, the J end by 1 base, with 10 bases between. The DNA of the CDR3 is TGCGCCAGCAGCTTCCGACAGGATTCCTACGAGCAGTACTTC. It specifies CASSFRQDSYEQYF.

This chain uses TRBV30 with TRBJ1-5; 7 positions agree with TRBD1. After removal of 4 bases from V and 3 bases from J, the junction contained 6 bases not matched to a gene. This CDR3 is 14 amino acids long. Germline lookup yields CDR1 GTSNPN and CDR2 SVGIG (reference sequence). CDR3 sequence reads: CAWKTGQYNQPQHF. The DNA for the CDR3 is TGTGCCTGGAAGACAGGGCAATACAATCAGCCCCAGCATTTT.

This clone was recorded only once. V is TRBV11-1 and J is TRBJ2-1, with D possibly matching TRBD2 (5 bases). The V gene lost 5 bases and the J gene lost 13 bases, with 12 bases spanning the gap. The CDR3 runs to 11 residues. Germline assignment: CDR1 SGHAT and CDR2 FQDESV (reference sequence). The CDR3 here is CASSLGLAQFF. In DNA form, the CDR3 reads TGTGCCAGCAGCCTCGGACTGGCACAGTTCTTC.

The gene calls are TRBV2 and TRBJ1-2; the D gene is possibly TRBD1 (5 bases). The germline V gene has CDR1 SNHLY and CDR2 FYNNEI. Trimming pared 5 bases from V and 7 bases from J, leaving 11 bases between. The CDR3 runs 12 residues. The CDR3 bases are TGTGCCAGCAGTACAGGTCCCGGTGGCTACACCTTC. This gives the protein CASSTGPGGYTF.